This T cell receptor beta chain originates from a study of cytotoxic CD8 clonotypes in ibrutinib-treated CLL. Profiled with immunoSEQ multiplex PCR; TCRdb holds only in-frame clones, not every one. The table includes some 93,000 clones, approximately 80% detected once. Genomic DNA (approximately 2.1 micrograms) was obtained from cryopreserved PBMCs for construction of TCR beta libraries. CDR1 and CDR2 from the germline V gene are GTSNPN and SVGIG (reference sequence). This CDR3 spans 15 amino acids. V gave up 3 bases and J gave up 0 bases, with 13 bases separating them. The origin of this receptor is a human donor with chronic lymphocytic leukemia. The starting material was PBMCs, obtained after 12 months of ibrutinib treatment. The rearrangement joins TRBV30 to TRBJ2-3; D is unresolved. DNA of the CDR3: TGTGCCTGGAGGAGAACGAAGACTAGCACAGATACGCAGTATTTT. Protein product: CAWRRTKTSTDTQYF.